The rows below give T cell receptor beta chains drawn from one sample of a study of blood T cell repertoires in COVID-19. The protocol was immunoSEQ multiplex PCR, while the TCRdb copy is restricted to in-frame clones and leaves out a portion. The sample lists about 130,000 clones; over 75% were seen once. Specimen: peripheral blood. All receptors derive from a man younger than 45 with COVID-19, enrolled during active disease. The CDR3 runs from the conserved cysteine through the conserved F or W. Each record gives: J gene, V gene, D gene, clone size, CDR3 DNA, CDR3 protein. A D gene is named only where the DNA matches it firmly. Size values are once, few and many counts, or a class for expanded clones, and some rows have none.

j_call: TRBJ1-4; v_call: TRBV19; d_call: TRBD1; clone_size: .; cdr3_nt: TGTGCCAGTGGGGACAGGGATGGGGATGAAAAACTGTTTTTT; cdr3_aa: CASGDRDGDEKLFF
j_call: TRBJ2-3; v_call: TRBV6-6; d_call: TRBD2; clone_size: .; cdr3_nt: TGTGCCAGCAGTTCCAGGACTAGCGGGAGGTTACATACGCAGTATTTT; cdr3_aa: CASSSRTSGRLHTQYF
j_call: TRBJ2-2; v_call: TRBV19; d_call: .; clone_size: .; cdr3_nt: TGTGCCAGTAGAACTATCGAGTCGAACACCGGGGAGCTGTTTTTT; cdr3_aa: CASRTIESNTGELFF
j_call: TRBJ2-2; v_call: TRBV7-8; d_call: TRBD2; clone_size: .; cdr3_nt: TGTGCCAGCACCGGAACCGGGACTAGCGGGGTCTTGGGCGGGGAGCTGTTTTTT; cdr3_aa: CASTGTGTSGVLGGELFF
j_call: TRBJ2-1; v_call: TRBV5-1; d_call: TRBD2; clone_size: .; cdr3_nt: TGCGCCAGCAGCTTGGGAGCGGGGGCGGGAGTGCGCTATGAGCAGTTCTTC; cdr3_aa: CASSLGAGAGVRYEQFF
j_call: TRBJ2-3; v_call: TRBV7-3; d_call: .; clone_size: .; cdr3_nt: TGTGCCAGCAGCCTGGGATACGGGGATTATACGCAGTATTTT; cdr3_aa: CASSLGYGDYTQYF
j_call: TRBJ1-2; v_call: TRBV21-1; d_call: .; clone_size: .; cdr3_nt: TGTGCCACCCCACCCTGGGAGGGCTATGGCTACACCTTC; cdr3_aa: CATPPWEGYGYTF
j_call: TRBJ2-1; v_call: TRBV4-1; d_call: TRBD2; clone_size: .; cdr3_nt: TGCGCCAGCAGACCTCCCGGGGGGATCAACAATGAGCAGTTCTTC; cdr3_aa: CASRPPGGINNEQFF
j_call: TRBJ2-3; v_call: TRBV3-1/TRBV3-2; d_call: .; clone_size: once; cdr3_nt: TGTGCCAGCAGCCTGCAGGGAAGTTTCACAGATACGCAGTATTTT; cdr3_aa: CASSLQGSFTDTQYF
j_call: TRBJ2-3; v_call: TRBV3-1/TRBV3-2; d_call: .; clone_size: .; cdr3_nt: TGTGCCAGCAGTCCCTATACCCGGGTCCCAGATACGCAGTATTTT; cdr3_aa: CASSPYTRVPDTQYF
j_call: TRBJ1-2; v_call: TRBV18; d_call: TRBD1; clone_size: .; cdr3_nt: TGTGCCAGCTCACCATTACAGGGGGGAGAGGAAGGCTACACCTTC; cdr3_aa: CASSPLQGGEEGYTF
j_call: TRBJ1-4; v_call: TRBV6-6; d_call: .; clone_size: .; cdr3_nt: TGTGCCTCGAGGGGGGGTGATGAAAAACTGTTTTTT; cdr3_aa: CASRGGDEKLFF
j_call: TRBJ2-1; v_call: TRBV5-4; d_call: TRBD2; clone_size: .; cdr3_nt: TGTGCCAGCAGCTGGAAAATAGCGGGGGGGTACAATGAGCAGTTCTTC; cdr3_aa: CASSWKIAGGYNEQFF
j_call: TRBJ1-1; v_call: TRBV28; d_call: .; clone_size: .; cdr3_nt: TGTGCCAGCAGTCCGATATTCCCTGAGGCCGTTAACACTGAAGCTTTCTTT; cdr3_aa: CASSPIFPEAVNTEAFF